The 24 T cell receptor beta chains in this list originate from one sample, sequenced in a study of blood T cell repertoires in COVID-19. Only in-frame clones appear in the TCRdb table, and some are missing; sequencing was by immunoSEQ multiplex PCR. The repertoire holds some 150,000 clones, around 85% seen once, with about 3.5% in the top ten. The material sequenced was peripheral blood. The receptors shown here come from a man between 65 and 80 years old with acute or convalescent COVID-19.

The gene calls are TRBV9 and TRBJ1-6, with 10 bases lining up with TRBD1. J was trimmed by 12 bases and V by 3 bases; bases with no gene match: 9. Germline loops: CDR1 SGDLS, CDR2 YYNGEE. CDR3 length: 15 amino acids. In nucleotides, the CDR3 is TGTGCCAGCAGCGGAAGCCGGGACAGGGGCGGACCCCTCCACTTT. Protein sequence: CASSGSRDRGGPLHF.

The chain carries TRBV7-2 and TRBJ1-5; maybe TRBD1 (5 bases). The ends were cut back, 0 bases at V and 4 bases at J, with 10 bases in the middle. The CDR3 contains 15 residues. The V gene's germline CDR1 is SGHTA and CDR2 FQGNSA. The CDR3 DNA is TGTGCCAGCAGCTTAGCGGCAGGGTCAAATCAGCCCCAGCATTTT. Amino acids: CASSLAAGSNQPQHF.

This rearrangement joins TRBV7-3 to TRBJ2-1, with D maybe TRBD2 (5 bases). The V end was cut by 2 bases, the J end by 8 bases, with 10 bases between. CDR1 is SGHTA, CDR2 FQGTGA, per germline. The CDR3 totals 13 residues. In nucleotides, the CDR3 is TGTGCCAGCAGCTTATATACTAGTGATGAGCAGTTCTTC. The encoded protein is CASSLYTSDEQFF.

This sequence joins TRBV7-3 and TRBJ1-2, with a tentative D call TRBD1 (6 bases). The CDR3 length is 14 residues. The germline CDR1 and CDR2 sequences are SGHTA and FQGTGA. The V gene lost 5 bases and the J gene lost 7 bases, with 17 bases spanning the gap. In DNA, the CDR3 is TGTGCCAGCAGCCCCTCACGGACAGACTCTGGCTACACCTTC. Protein product: CASSPSRTDSGYTF.

The CDR3 protein is CASSQVRGAAEAFF. DNA for the CDR3: TGTGCCAGCAGCCAAGTACGGGGGGCAGCTGAAGCTTTCTTT. This chain connects TRBV3-1 (or the pseudogene TRBV3-2) to TRBJ1-1; TRBD1 is a possible D gene (6 bases). Trimming took off 1 base at V and 6 bases at J, with 12 bases between the two ends. The CDR3 runs to 14 residues. The germline V gene has CDR1 LGHDT and CDR2 YNNKEL (reference sequence).

The rearrangement uses TRBV6-6 and TRBJ2-3, with 7 bases matching TRBD2. The J segment lost 2 bases and the V segment lost 6 bases, leaving 5 bases of the junction unmatched. There are 14 residues in the CDR3. In germline, CDR1 is MNHNY, CDR2 SVGAGI (reference sequence). CDR3 nucleotide sequence: TGTGCCAGCAGCCCCGGGAGGTACACAGATACGCAGTATTTT. Its translation is CASSPGRYTDTQYF.

CDR3 DNA: TGTGCCAGCAGCTTAGGCGCACAGGACTACGAGCAGTACTTC. It specifies CASSLGAQDYEQYF. The chain carries TRBV7-2 and TRBJ2-7; possibly TRBD1 for D (5 bases). This CDR3 contains 14 residues. Trimming shortened V by 1 base and J by 3 bases, and 10 bases separated the two germline ends. Germline CDR1 SGHTA, CDR2 FQGNSA.

The gene calls are TRBV18 and TRBJ2-7; 7 positions agree with TRBD2. CDR3 length equals 15 residues. V dropped 1 base and J dropped 5; count of bases not matched to a gene: 8. Germline CDR1 and CDR2: KGHSH and LQKENI. The DNA of the CDR3 is TGTGCCAGCTCACCACGGGGGAGGGGTACTGACGAGCAGTACTTC. It yields the protein CASSPRGRGTDEQYF.

The V gene is TRBV5-1, the J gene TRBJ2-4; the D is unclear. Germline loops: CDR1 SGHRS, CDR2 YFSETQ. V gave up 0 bases and J gave up 0 bases, with 10 bases separating them. The CDR3 extends over 16 amino acids. The CDR3 loop is CASSLEQATAKNIQYF. The CDR3, as DNA: TGCGCCAGCAGCTTGGAGCAGGCCACAGCCAAAAACATTCAGTACTTC.

V and J are TRBV10-1 and TRBJ2-7; 11 positions agree with TRBD2. The CDR3 runs 20 residues. Trimming at V came to 3 bases and at J to 0 bases, leaving 16 bases not matched to a gene. CDR1 is WNHNN, CDR2 SYGVQD, per germline (reference sequence). CDR3 DNA: TGCGCCAGCAGTGATCCCTTTTCGGGACTAGCGGTTGAGAGCTCCTACGAGCAGTACTTC. Protein product: CASSDPFSGLAVESSYEQYF.

The genes are TRBV29-1 and TRBJ2-7, with TRBD1 matching 10 bases. The V segment lost 5 bases and the J segment 5 bases; nucleotides outside the gene matches: 6. Germline CDR1 SQVTM, CDR2 ANQGSEA. This CDR3 comprises 13 residues. CDR3: CSVSTGGADEQYF. The DNA for the CDR3 is TGCAGCGTTTCGACAGGGGGCGCGGACGAGCAGTACTTC.

This clone has just one count. Here the CDR3 reads CASSYEGRTINEKLFF. The DNA of the CDR3 is TGTGCCAGCAGTTACGAGGGGAGGACAATCAATGAAAAACTGTTTTTT. V and J are TRBV6-5 and TRBJ1-4; possibly TRBD1 for D (5 bases). CDR1 is MNHEY and CDR2 is SVGAGI in the germline V gene. CDR3 size: 16 residues. V lost 2 bases and J lost 5, with 15 bases in between.

This chain joins TRBV7-9 and TRBJ2-7; 11 bases fit TRBD2. In germline, CDR1 is SEHNR, CDR2 FQNEAQ (reference sequence). The CDR3 consists of 15 residues. Unmatched junction bases numbered 7, after V lost 6 bases and J lost 3 bases. This chain's CDR3 is CASRFTGTSGYEQYF. The CDR3 bases are TGTGCCAGCAGGTTTACCGGGACTAGCGGCTACGAGCAGTACTTC.

This CDR3 reads CASSLSSGDLAKNIQYF. The CDR3 DNA follows: TGTGCCAGCAGCCTTTCTAGCGGGGATCTAGCCAAAAACATTCAGTACTTC. The chain is built from TRBV3-1 (or the pseudogene TRBV3-2) and TRBJ2-4; 9 bases line up with TRBD2. CDR1 and CDR2 from the germline V gene are LGHDT and YNNKEL (reference sequence). The J segment lost 0 bases and the V segment lost 4 bases, leaving 7 bases of the junction unmatched. The CDR3 is made up of 17 amino acids.

V and J are TRBV6-6 and TRBJ2-7; TRBD1 matches 11 bases. Germline loops: CDR1 MNHNY, CDR2 SVGAGI (reference sequence). V lost 2 bases, J lost 5 bases, and 8 bases stayed unmatched. This CDR3 region has 16 residues. DNA of the CDR3: TGTGCCAGCAGTTACGCACCGGACAGGGGGCAGCACGAGCAGTACTTC. It codes for CASSYAPDRGQHEQYF.

The chain recombines TRBV2 with TRBJ1-1; D is possibly TRBD1 (6 bases). The germline V and J ends were trimmed by 1 base and 6 bases, with 12 bases remaining between them. CDR3 length equals 14 residues. From germline, CDR1 is SNHLY and CDR2 FYNNEI. The CDR3 sequence is CASSEGQGRSEAFF. The CDR3 DNA follows: TGTGCCAGCAGTGAAGGCCAGGGGAGATCTGAAGCTTTCTTT. The variable domain in full, with the rest retrieved from reference TRBV2 and TRBJ1-1, is EPEVTQTPSHQVTQMGQEVILRCVPISNHLYFYWYRQILGQKVEFLVSFYNNEISEKSEIFDDQFSVERPDGSNFTLKIRSTKLEDSAMYFCASSEGQGRSEAFFGQGTRLTVV.

V gene TRBV3-1 (or the pseudogene TRBV3-2) combines with J gene TRBJ1-1; maybe TRBD1 (6 bases). The CDR3 sequence is 14 residues long. Per the germline V gene, CDR1 is LGHDT and CDR2 is YNNKEL (reference sequence). V lost 3 bases, J lost 1 base, and 9 bases lay in between. Here the CDR3 DNA reads TGTGCCAGCAGCCAGGACAGAACGAACACTGAAGCTTTCTTT. Translated: CASSQDRTNTEAFF.

This clone was detected once. The chain recombines TRBV7-9 with TRBJ1-1, with 8 bases matching TRBD1. Germline V gene lookup returns CDR1 SEHNR and CDR2 FQNEAQ (reference sequence). CDR3 length: 14 amino acids. The junction had 3 bases not matched to a gene; V was cut back by 5 bases and J by 1 base. The CDR3 region is CASSLDRANTEAFF. The DNA for the CDR3 is TGTGCCAGCAGCCTGGACAGGGCGAACACTGAAGCTTTCTTT.

The DNA of the CDR3 is TGTGCCAGCAGCCGGGGACAGGTCGGGGAGCAGTACTTC. Translation gives CASSRGQVGEQYF. The chain joins TRBV11-2 to TRBJ2-7; TRBD1 matches 8 bases. In germline, CDR1 is SGHAT, CDR2 FQNNGV. V lost 5 bases, J lost 7 bases, and 7 bases stayed unmatched. CDR3 length: 13 amino acids.

The V and J genes are TRBV27 and TRBJ2-1; a weak D match, TRBD2 (5 bases). V shed 3 bases and J shed 8 bases, with 5 bases lying between them. The CDR3 consists of 11 residues. In germline, CDR1 is MNHEY, CDR2 SMNVEV (reference sequence). The CDR3 region has the DNA TGTGCCAGCAGTTTGCGGGATGAGCAGTTCTTC. It encodes CASSLRDEQFF.

The V and J genes are TRBV7-2 and TRBJ2-7, with D possibly matching TRBD1 (6 bases). CDR3 size: 13 residues. CDR1 and CDR2 (germline): SGHTA, FQGNSA. Trimming removed 5 bases from V and 3 bases from J, with 11 bases in between. The CDR3 is CASSPGQLYEQYF. CDR3 DNA sequence: TGTGCCAGCAGCCCCGGACAGCTCTACGAGCAGTACTTC.

There are a few counts of this clone. This chain uses TRBV4-3 with TRBJ2-2; 10 nucleotides align to TRBD1. Germline loops: CDR1 LGHNA, CDR2 YSLEER. The ends lost 8 bases at V and 5 bases at J; junction bases unmatched: 2. This CDR3 comprises 13 residues. In nucleotides, the CDR3 is TGCGCCAGCCGGGACAGGGGAACCGGGGAGCTGTTTTTT. Amino acid sequence: CASRDRGTGELFF.

The chain carries TRBV6-2 or TRBV6-3 and TRBJ1-1; D remains ambiguous. Trimming left V 6 bases short and J 2 bases short, with 13 bases between. The length of the CDR3 is 14 residues. Germline CDR1 and CDR2: MNHEY and SVGEGT. The chain's CDR3 is CASSLTQTNTEAFF. The CDR3 DNA follows: TGTGCCAGCAGCCTGACACAAACTAACACTGAAGCTTTCTTT.

The genes are TRBV28 and TRBJ2-7; unclear D gene. Germline-derived CDR1 and CDR2 are MDHEN and SYDVKM. The CDR3 runs 11 residues. Trimming pared 4 bases from V and 6 bases from J, leaving 7 bases between. The CDR3 coding sequence is TGTGCCAGCAGTTCCTTATTCGAGCAGTACTTC. Protein: CASSSLFEQYF.